These 4 T cell receptor beta chains were all obtained from the same sample, sequenced in a study of monozygotic twins with inflammatory bowel disease. Following a re-call of the 5' RACE reads, TCRdb has one entry per CDR3 protein and lacks DNA. The table for this sample gives about 160,000 distinct CDR3 sequences. The sequencing sample was made of blood. These receptors all come from a human donor with ulcerative colitis or Crohn's disease, or a healthy co-twin of an affected twin (not recorded which).

The chain recombines TRBV18 with TRBJ2-1; TCRdb proposes TRBD1, but this gene call is untestable without DNA. Germline V lookup: CDR1 KGHSH, CDR2 LQKENI. This CDR3 has 15 residues. The CDR3: CASSGLDGAGNEQFF.

V gene TRBV11-1 combines with J gene TRBJ2-5; the D call from TCRdb, TRBD1, cannot be confirmed without DNA. The CDR3 contains 18 residues. Germline V gene lookup returns CDR1 SGHAT and CDR2 FQDESV (reference sequence). CDR3 sequence reads: CASSLALGARVRVETQYF.

This sequence joins TRBV24-1 and TRBJ1-1; TCRdb picks TRBD1, but there is no DNA to check that call. The length of the CDR3 is 15 residues. The V gene's germline CDR1 is KGHDR and CDR2 SFDVKD. CDR3 sequence: CATSDRGAGNTEAFF.

J is TRBJ2-5 and V is TRBV20-1; TCRdb reports TRBD1, a call that lacks DNA to check it against. Looked up from germline, CDR1 is DFQATT and CDR2 is SNEGSKA (reference sequence). The CDR3 is 14 amino acids. The chain's CDR3 is CSATRQGLPETQYF.